This TCR beta chain derives from a study of PD-L1 blockade in urothelial cancer (dated 2017 in TCRdb). The study in broad terms: Every patient began therapy at some point between 2013 and 2015 and was given atezolizumab 1,200 mg intravenously every 3 weeks. About 85% of the roughly 29 patients were identified as males with urothelial cancer of bladder origin, and a prior smoking history was reported by 18 of 29 patients. Blood samples gave median yields of about 150,000 T cells and over 80,000 unique TCRs, along with a median clonality of 0.080. In the same patients, whole exome sequencing and RNA sequencing of pretreatment tumors were performed in addition to TCR sequencing. Patients had an ECOG performance status of 0 or 1 and had received between 0 and 3 prior chemotherapy regimens. Under 30 patients had pretreatment blood TCR-seq, around 25 had at least one posttreatment blood collection, and around 25 had tumor TCR-seq. Pretreatment tumor samples and matched peripheral blood, collected serially before and after atezolizumab treatment, underwent TCR sequencing. The study was an exploratory multi-omic analysis of somatic, immune and clinical correlates of response to PD-L1 blockade with atezolizumab in urothelial cancer. Blood samples were analyzed at 3 weeks after treatment start (second dose) and at 6 weeks after treatment start. Durable clinical benefit was defined as progression-free survival longer than 6 months, and TCR features were also tested against progression-free and overall survival. Under ten patients reached durable clinical benefit, while some 20 patients did not. Paper-wide results and their limitations: At 3 weeks after the start of treatment, tumor-associated TCR clones in peripheral blood had expanded more in patients with durable benefit (n ≈ 22, p = 0.022). A pretreatment peripheral blood TCR clonality below the median was linked to improved progression-free and overall survival. Small sample size (n of about 30) and many exploratory analyses mean the results are intended to be hypothesis-generating.

The CDR3, cysteine through phenylalanine, is 12 amino acids long. The sequence is cut down to CDR3 DNA, 36 bases in frame from base 1. Taken from the germline V gene, the CDR1 and CDR2 loops are KGHSH and LQKENI. V loses 3 bases of germline sequence and J loses 6 bases, and the interval between the two ends is 8 bases. The sample's time point, from its label and the paper: peripheral blood 6 weeks after treatment start. A total of some 30 patients with locally advanced or metastatic urothelial carcinoma, treated at Memorial Sloan Kettering on a trial protocol, made up the cohort. Peripheral blood mononuclear cells were collected pretreatment and during treatment, with between 1 and 8 total time points obtained per patient. The Qiagen DNeasy Blood extraction kit was used to purify genomic DNA from total PBMCs and from tumor samples. PBMCs were collected pretreatment and during treatment and were isolated and stored as previously described.

Each PCR received spiked-in synthetic TCR analog templates so that absolute template abundance could be estimated from read counts. Using the immunoSEQ assay, TCRbeta CDR3 regions were amplified from genomic DNA with bias-controlled V and J gene primers. Sequencing of rearranged TCRbeta segments was done at approximately 20X coverage. The authors' pipeline ran thus. Sequencing errors were corrected by clustering and CDR3s were annotated against IMGT to assign V, D and J genes. Only productive TCRbeta rearrangements were used in downstream analyses, excluding out-of-frame or stop-codon sequences. Clonality was calculated as one minus the Shannon entropy normalized by the log of the number of unique productive sequences. Clones differing between time points or between blood and tumor were identified using Fisher's exact test with Benjamini-Hochberg correction, with an adjusted p below 0.01 applied as the threshold. Not all clones reach the TCRdb copy of this immuneACCESS table, which keeps in-frame sequences only. Checked studies attribute under half of the gap to unresolved V genes and leave the rest unexplained. The V and J calls and clone size were taken over from that table, and D and trimming were inferred from the DNA. The sample table contains 83,000 or so clones; only one count was recorded for around four fifths of them. Of the sample, around 7.7% falls within the top ten clones.

As for this clone: The specificity of this receptor is unknown. No much larger clone is present one base from it, and per-base qualities are unavailable.

This TCR was recovered from a man aged 65-85 years with urothelial cancer. Recombination joined TRBV18 with TRBJ1-1, with a weak D call of TRBD1 (5 bases match). The sample was PBMCs, taken around atezolizumab (anti-PD-L1) treatment. CDR3 loop: CASSPGGPEAFF. The nucleotide sequence reads TGTGCCAGCTCACCCGGGGGTCCTGAAGCTTTCTTT.